Shown below are 14 T cell receptor beta chains from a single sample sequenced in a study of blood T cell repertoires in COVID-19. Sequencing was performed with immunoSEQ multiplex PCR; in TCRdb, only in-frame clones are kept and a portion is missing. The sample lists around 290,000 clones, approximately 89% occurring once. Sequences were obtained from peripheral blood. The receptors were sampled from a woman in her thirties with COVID-19, enrolled during active disease.

The gene calls are TRBV10-2 and TRBJ1-3; a possible D gene is TRBD1 (6 bases). The length of the CDR3 is 14 residues. Germline V gene sequence: CDR1 WSHSY, CDR2 SAAADI. The ends were cut back, 3 bases at V and 2 bases at J, with 8 bases in the middle. Written as DNA, the CDR3 is TGCGCCAGCAGTGAACAGGGCGCTGGAAACACCATATATTTT. Protein product: CASSEQGAGNTIYF.

The V call is TRBV19, the J call TRBJ2-3; 8 nucleotides match TRBD1. Germline V gene sequence: CDR1 LNHDA, CDR2 SQIVND (reference sequence). V dropped 9 bases and J dropped 3; count of bases not matched to a gene: 8. The CDR3 length is 14 residues. Here the CDR3 reads CASVDRGATDTQYF. The DNA of the CDR3 is TGTGCCAGCGTCGACAGGGGAGCAACAGATACGCAGTATTTT.

The chain employs TRBV19 and TRBJ2-1; perhaps TRBD1 as D (6 bases). In germline, CDR1 is LNHDA, CDR2 SQIVND (reference sequence). The CDR3 runs 12 residues. V lost 11 bases and J 2 bases, leaving 10 bases between the germline ends. CDR3 nucleotides: TGTGCCGTCGGGGACACCTACAATGAGCAGTTCTTC. Translating gives CAVGDTYNEQFF.

V and J are TRBV28 and TRBJ1-6; D possibly corresponds to TRBD1 (6 bases). Deletions cut 4 bases from V and 7 bases from J, with 11 bases between. The CDR3 has 14 residues. Germline CDR1 reads MDHEN; CDR2 reads SYDVKM. The CDR3 here is CASSSGTRNSPLHF. In DNA form, the CDR3 reads TGTGCCAGCAGTTCCGGGACACGAAATTCACCCCTCCACTTT. Based on the CDR3 plus reference TRBV28 and TRBJ1-6, the full variable domain is DVKVTQSSRYLVKRTGEKVFLECVQDMDHENMFWYRQDPGLGLRLIYFSYDVKMKEKGDIPEGYSVSREKKERFSLILESASTNQTSMYLCASSSGTRNSPLHFGNGTRLTVT.

This rearrangement joins TRBV28 to TRBJ1-3; D gene unclear. The length of the CDR3 is 16 residues. The V and J ends lost 1 base and 0 bases respectively, with 10 bases between them. Germline lookup yields CDR1 MDHEN and CDR2 SYDVKM. CDR3: CASSLSVTSSGNTIYF. Written as DNA, the CDR3 is TGTGCCAGCAGTTTATCGGTCACTAGCTCTGGAAACACCATATATTTT.

This clone appeared once. This rearrangement joins TRBV19 to TRBJ2-2; 8 positions match TRBD1. This CDR3 comprises 16 residues. The germline gives CDR1 LNHDA, CDR2 SQIVND (reference sequence). The V gene end was trimmed by 6 bases and the J gene end by 2 bases; junction bases not matched to a gene: 8. The CDR3 protein is CASSSPGGGNTGELFF. In nucleotides, the CDR3 is TGTGCCAGTAGCTCCCCAGGGGGCGGAAACACCGGGGAGCTGTTTTTT.

CDR3 protein: CASSFLSTGIRPSEQYF. In DNA, the CDR3 is TGTGCCAGCAGTTTCCTCTCCACCGGGATCCGCCCTTCCGAGCAGTACTTC. V is TRBV28 and J is TRBJ2-7; D is possibly TRBD2 (5 bases). Germline V gene lookup returns CDR1 MDHEN and CDR2 SYDVKM. The V end lost 3 bases, the J end lost 6 bases, and 24 bases lay between the germline ends. This CDR3 is 17 amino acids long.

The chain links TRBV5-1 to TRBJ2-3, with D possibly being TRBD1 (5 bases). Trimming took 4 bases from V and 1 from J, leaving 7 bases between them. From germline, CDR1 is SGHRS and CDR2 YFSETQ. CDR3 length equals 13 residues. This CDR3 reads CASSRGGTDTQYF. As DNA, the CDR3 is TGCGCCAGCAGCAGGGGTGGCACAGATACGCAGTATTTT.

The chain combines TRBV6-5 with TRBJ2-5; D is possibly TRBD2 (5 bases). The CDR3 runs 15 residues. Germline CDR1 MNHEY, CDR2 SVGAGI. V lost 5 bases, J lost 4 bases, and 17 bases lay in between. The CDR3 sequence is CASSLSGQWGETQYF. CDR3 coding DNA: TGTGCCAGCAGTCTCAGCGGTCAGTGGGGAGAGACCCAGTACTTC.

The J gene is TRBJ2-7, the V gene TRBV27; weak D call: TRBD2 (6 bases). This CDR3 spans 13 amino acids. V lost 6 bases and J 3 bases, leaving 12 bases between the germline ends. The germline V gene encodes CDR1 MNHEY and CDR2 SMNVEV (reference sequence). The CDR3 DNA reads TGTGCCAGCAGACGGGACTCCGGCTACGAGCAGTACTTC. It yields the protein CASRRDSGYEQYF.

The genes are TRBV2 and TRBJ2-1; 11 nucleotides line up with TRBD2. The CDR3 sequence is 19 residues long. Germline values: CDR1 SNHLY, CDR2 FYNNEI. The V and J ends lost 6 bases and 0 bases, in that order; junction bases with no gene match: 13. The CDR3 protein is CASRGRASGRPSSYNEQFF. The CDR3 DNA reads TGTGCCAGCAGGGGCAGGGCTAGCGGGAGGCCTAGCTCCTACAATGAGCAGTTCTTC. Looking up the rest from reference TRBV2 and TRBJ2-1 gives the full variable domain: EPEVTQTPSHQVTQMGQEVILRCVPISNHLYFYWYRQILGQKVEFLVSFYNNEISEKSEIFDDQFSVERPDGSNFTLKIRSTKLEDSAMYFCASRGRASGRPSSYNEQFFGPGTRLTVL.

The CDR3 loop reads CASRTSSEKLFF. CDR3 bases: TGTGCCAGCAGGACTTCATCTGAAAAACTGTTTTTT. The gene calls are TRBV12-3 or TRBV12-4 and TRBJ1-4, with D uncertain. The V and J ends lost 6 bases and 7 bases respectively, with 9 bases between them. This CDR3 has 12 amino acids.

The CDR3 DNA reads as TGTGCCAGCAGTGACACCGACCAGCGGGACTACAATGAGCAGTTCTTC. Translated, it gives CASSDTDQRDYNEQFF. This chain links TRBV6-4 with TRBJ2-1; TRBD2 aligns across 7 bases. CDR3 length: 16 residues. J gave up 3 bases and V 2 bases, and 7 bases lay outside the gene matches. Germline CDR1 is MRHNA and CDR2 is SNTAGT.

The chain couples TRBV2 to TRBJ1-6; D unclear. CDR1 and CDR2 (germline): SNHLY, FYNNEI. This CDR3 has 13 amino acids. V was pared by 6 bases and J by 3 bases, with 6 bases between. CDR3 amino acids: CASSGDYNSPLHF. CDR3 nucleotide sequence: TGTGCCAGCAGCGGAGACTATAATTCACCCCTCCACTTT.